This T cell receptor beta chain was captured in a study of blood T cell repertoires in COVID-19. As for the study in general: Some COVID-19 samples were acute and others convalescent; all came from the United States, Italy and Spain.

Sequenced by immunoSEQ multiplex PCR; TCRdb stores in-frame clones only, minus some. The sample consists of roughly 300,000 clones, approximately 81% of them appearing once. Germline V lookup: CDR1 MNHEY, CDR2 SVGEGT. With V trimmed by 2 bases and J by 0 bases, 5 bases remained unmatched. The CDR3 has 17 residues. The receptor's source is a woman aged 55-69 years with active or convalescent COVID-19. Input material: peripheral blood. The chain couples TRBV6-2 or TRBV6-3 to TRBJ2-2; TRBD2 aligns across 8 bases. The DNA for the CDR3 is TGTGCCAGCAGTTACCCTTCGGGGGGGGCGAACACCGGGGAGCTGTTTTTT. Translation gives CASSYPSGGANTGELFF.